The subject of this entry is one TCR beta chain. V trimming: 4 bases; J trimming: 12 bases; junction bases outside the gene matches: 15. Germline lookup yields CDR1 KGHDR and CDR2 SFDVKD. The CDR3 covers 16 residues. The data derive from a study of blood T cell repertoires in COVID-19. Study background: In each case, the material was cDNA or gDNA derived from T cells, B-cell-depleted T cells, or PBMCs.

As originally analysed: Estimated nucleated cell counts came from reference gene primer amplification. Method: immunoSEQ multiplex PCR; TCRdb's copy keeps in-frame clones and lacks some. V and J calls and clone size are as listed in that table; D and trimming were resolved from the DNA. This repertoire shows some 80,000 clones, 84% found once; its top ten account for about 3.8%. This rearrangement joins TRBV24-1 to TRBJ2-7; TRBD1 aligns across 12 bases. Material for sequencing was peripheral blood. The receptor was derived from a man aged 50 to 59 with acute or convalescent COVID-19. The CDR3 loop reads CATSDVGTGGRGLMYF. In DNA, the CDR3 is TGTGCCACCAGTGACGTTGGGACAGGGGGCAGGGGATTAATGTACTTC.